This T cell receptor (beta chain) was found in a study of vaccination effects on CD4 cells after COVID-19. The method was immunoSEQ multiplex PCR; TCRdb's version includes in-frame clones alone and lacks a portion of them. The sample records some 50,000 clones, around 80% being singletons. In the case of this clone: Its antigen is as yet unknown.

The V end was cut by 4 bases, the J end by 5 bases, with 19 bases between. Germline CDR1 SGHNT, CDR2 YYREEE (reference sequence). This CDR3 has 15 amino acids. The culture ran for around nine days, and then CD4+ T cells were isolated. It was between March and December 2020 that the person had a SARS-CoV-2 infection confirmed by PCR. Everyone in the study got two shots of either the BNT162b2 or mRNA-1273 vaccine. This sequence joins TRBV5-4 and TRBJ2-7; D tentatively fits TRBD1 or TRBD2 (7 bases each). Here the sequenced sample was CD4+ T cells from PBMCs cultured without peptide, taken after COVID-19 vaccination. This clonotype originated in a human donor who had a prior SARS-CoV-2 infection. The CDR3 region is CASSPRGAGVNEQYF. The DNA for the CDR3 is TGTGCCAGCAGCCCCAGGGGGGCGGGGGTAAACGAGCAGTACTTC.